Given below is one T cell receptor (beta chain) in context. As yet, its antigen is unknown. This sample was taken from a study of T cell responses to AZD1222 COVID-19 vaccine. Study-wide results and limits: Nearly half of spike-specific TCRs reportedly go after variant regions that carry no mutations. Spike-specific TCR breadth and depth both grew after two AZD1222 doses. White British ancestry dominated among donors, who included more females, and clonal diversity was possibly underestimated.

CDR1 and CDR2 (germline): MNHEY, SVGAGI. This CDR3 contains 15 residues. Germline trimming cut 0 bases from V and 8 bases from J; bases unmatched to any gene: 4. The assay was immunoSEQ multiplex PCR, and TCRdb's table has in-frame clones only and misses some. The repertoire holds 70,000 to 80,000 clones, with roughly 89% as singletons. The V call is TRBV6-5, the J call TRBJ1-6; 7 nucleotides agree with TRBD1. The source was peripheral blood, collected on day 0 of AZD1222 vaccination. The sequence was collected from an adult in good health. CDR3 sequence: CASSYSGRGDSPLHF. Written as DNA, the CDR3 is TGTGCCAGCAGTTACTCGGGCAGGGGGGATTCACCCCTCCACTTT.